A single sample is the source of the 21 T cell receptor beta chains below, sequenced in a study of blood T cells in healthy people across ages. Primers used in a second PCR of roughly 7 to 12 cycles were a sample-barcoded 5' primer and a J-beta primer mix. MiXCR was run by TCRdb on the 5' RACE reads, yielding one entry per CDR3 protein. Of around 900,000 distinct CDR3 sequences detected, under 30% appear once; the ten largest clones hold 15% to 20%. Sequencing input: blood. The origin of the receptors is a woman aged 80 or older in good health.

The gene calls are TRBV13 and TRBJ2-3; D is uncertain. Germline CDR1 reads PRHDT; CDR2 reads FYEKMQ (reference sequence). The CDR3 totals 14 residues. Trimming removed 5 bases from V and 5 bases from J, with 14 bases in between. The CDR3 DNA sequence: TGTGCCAGCAGCCCAGTTTTTTCCGTAGATACGCAGTATTTT. This codes for CASSPVFSVDTQYF.

This clonotype occurred a few times. V is TRBV19 and J is TRBJ2-3; tentatively, D is TRBD1 (6 bases). V was cut by 7 bases and J by 6 bases, with 17 bases left in between. This CDR3 has 14 residues. Germline CDR1 is LNHDA and CDR2 is SQIVND (reference sequence). CDR3 sequence: CASNRRGTTDTQYF. In DNA form, the CDR3 reads TGTGCCAGTAACAGAAGGGGGACGACCGATACGCAGTATTTT.

V gene TRBV20-1 combines with J gene TRBJ2-1; 8 bases align to TRBD2. Germline CDR1 is DFQATT and CDR2 is SNEGSKA (reference sequence). The CDR3 has 16 amino acids. V was pared by 0 bases and J by 5 bases, with 9 bases of the junction left unmatched. CDR3 sequence reads: CSARDPGTSGDNEQFF. CDR3 DNA sequence: TGCAGTGCTAGAGATCCGGGAACTAGCGGTGACAATGAGCAGTTCTTC.

This clonotype was counted ten times or more. The chain employs TRBV5-5 and TRBJ2-7; tentatively, D is TRBD1 or TRBD2 (5 bases each). This CDR3 spans 14 amino acids. V lost 2 bases and J lost 3, with 12 bases in between. From germline, CDR1 is SGHKS and CDR2 YYEKEE (reference sequence). This CDR3 reads CASSFDPGRYEQYF. DNA for the CDR3: TGTGCCAGCAGCTTTGATCCGGGGCGCTACGAGCAGTACTTC.

This clonotype showed up just a few times. A much larger clone sits a single nucleotide away, making a read error possible. The CDR3 DNA is TGCAGTGCTCCTCCGACAGGTAGCTCCTACAATGAGCAGTACTTC. Its protein is CSAPPTGSSYNEQYF. The rearrangement links TRBV20-1 to TRBJ2-1, with a tentative D call TRBD1 (6 bases). The J call may not be correct, given that the DNA end is closer to TRBJ2-7. The CDR3 length is 15 residues. The germline V gene encodes CDR1 DFQATT and CDR2 SNEGSKA (reference sequence).

The chain has TRBV5-1 and TRBJ2-5, with D perhaps assigned TRBD1 or TRBD2 (7 bases each). The CDR3 covers 14 residues. Trimming removed 2 bases from V and 4 bases from J, with 12 bases in between. From germline, CDR1 is SGHRS and CDR2 YFSETQ. As DNA, the CDR3 is TGCGCCAGCAGCTTTGACAGGGAGGGAGAGACCCAGTACTTC. Its translation: CASSFDREGETQYF.

Ten or more counts support this clonotype. The CDR3 sequence is CASSVATGNYYEQYF. CDR3 bases: TGTGCCAGCAGCGTCGCGACAGGGAATTACTACGAGCAGTACTTC. This chain connects TRBV7-2 to TRBJ2-7; 7 bases line up with TRBD1. Germline CDR1 and CDR2: SGHTA and FQGNSA. This CDR3 region has 15 residues. Trimming took 5 bases from V and 3 from J; bases not matched to a gene: 10.

This clonotype has more than one count but fewer than ten. A read error is possible here, since a much larger clone lies one base away. The V call is TRBV5-5, the J call TRBJ2-3, with D possibly being TRBD1 or TRBD2 (6 bases each). The V end was cut by 5 bases, the J end by 4 bases, with 20 bases between. The CDR3 totals 16 residues. Looked up from germline, CDR1 is SGHKS and CDR2 is YYEKEE (reference sequence). The CDR3 sequence is CASSSYGGYSADTQYF. In nucleotides, the CDR3 is TGTGCCAGCAGTTCGTACGGGGGCTATAGCGCAGATACGCAGTATTTT.

This clonotype was observed many times. J is TRBJ2-1 and V is TRBV5-6, with TRBD2 as a possible D gene (6 bases). This CDR3 comprises 16 residues. Per germline, CDR1 SGHDT and CDR2 YYEEEE. The V end lost 3 bases, the J end lost 0 bases, and 13 bases lay between the germline ends. The CDR3: CASSSYSGDSYNEQFF. DNA for the CDR3: TGTGCCAGCAGCTCCTATAGCGGAGACTCCTACAATGAGCAGTTCTTC.

Of note for this clonotype: The junction departs from germline at one end; a sequencing error may be responsible. The rearrangement uses TRBV7-9 and TRBJ1-4; possibly TRBD1 for D (6 bases). The CDR3 totals 15 residues. Looked up from germline, CDR1 is SEHNR and CDR2 is FQNEAQ (reference sequence). CDR3 residues: CASSSIRGVGEKRFF. The CDR3 bases are TGTGCCAGCAGCTCCATCAGGGGAGTCGGTGAAAAACGGTTTTTT.

The CDR3 loop is CASSQVVGQGASYGYTF. As DNA, the CDR3 is TGCGCCAGCAGCCAAGTGGTTGGACAGGGGGCGAGCTATGGCTACACCTTC. This chain links TRBV4-3 with TRBJ1-2; 11 bases line up with TRBD1. The CDR3 sequence is 17 residues long. V was pared by 1 base and J by 4 bases, with 8 bases of the junction left unmatched. Per germline, CDR1 LGHNA and CDR2 YSLEER.

This clonotype turned up a few times. A read error may account for a junction end that differs from germline. The chain has TRBV11-2 and TRBJ1-2; 7 bases are shared with TRBD1. CDR3 size: 12 residues. Looked up from germline, CDR1 is SGHAT and CDR2 is FQNNGV. The DNA of the CDR3 is TGTGCCAGCAGCCCGGACAGGTTTGGCTGCACCTTC. Encoded protein: CASSPDRFGCTF.

This clonotype was recorded a few times. This chain uses TRBV9 with TRBJ2-7, with TRBD2 matching 10 bases. The end of the DNA aligns better with TRBJ2-5, so the J call may be wrong. The CDR3 consists of 16 residues. In germline, CDR1 is SGDLS, CDR2 YYNGEE. The CDR3 DNA reads TGTGCCAGCAGCGTACTAGCGGGGGAGGCCCGGGAGACCCAGTACTTC. Protein sequence: CASSVLAGEARETQYF.

This clonotype was recorded at least ten times. This chain links TRBV6-5 with TRBJ1-4; TRBD1 aligns across 9 bases. This CDR3 has 15 residues. J was trimmed by 8 bases and V by 3 bases; bases with no gene match: 7. Germline V gene data show CDR1 as MNHEY and CDR2 as SVGAGI. The CDR3 DNA reads as TGTGCCAGCAGTTATGGGACAGGGATCGGCGAAAAACTGTTTTTT. This gives the protein CASSYGTGIGEKLFF.

The chain recombines TRBV20-1 with TRBJ2-7; TRBD1 matches 8 bases. From germline, CDR1 is DFQATT and CDR2 SNEGSKA (reference sequence). The CDR3 loop spans 11 amino acids. The CDR3 coding sequence is TGCAGGGCAAGGACAGGGATTGAGCAGTACTTC. It codes for CRARTGIEQYF.

The rearrangement links TRBV19 to TRBJ1-4, with 7 bases fitting TRBD1. Trimming cost V 6 bases and J 7 bases; bases outside gene matches: 8. From germline, CDR1 is LNHDA and CDR2 SQIVND (reference sequence). The CDR3 runs to 14 residues. CDR3 sequence: CASSATGEVEKLFF. In DNA, the CDR3 is TGTGCCAGTAGCGCCACAGGGGAAGTTGAAAAACTGTTTTTT.

V gene TRBV7-2 combines with J gene TRBJ2-7, with 8 bases aligning to TRBD1. The germline V gene has CDR1 SGHTA and CDR2 FQGNSA. J lost 3 bases, V lost 0 bases, and 7 bases had no gene match. This CDR3 comprises 16 residues. The CDR3 spells CASSLARAGGGYEQYF. The CDR3 DNA reads as TGTGCCAGCAGCTTAGCGCGGGCAGGGGGCGGCTACGAGCAGTACTTC.

At least ten counts were recorded for this clonotype. The CDR3 spells CASSSQGFEQYF. The CDR3 DNA reads TGTGCCAGCAGCTCCCAGGGCTTCGAGCAGTACTTC. The gene calls are TRBV7-2 and TRBJ2-7, with D possibly TRBD1 on 5 matching bases. The CDR3 totals 12 residues. V was trimmed by 4 bases and J by 6 bases, leaving 10 bases between them. In germline, CDR1 is SGHTA, CDR2 FQGNSA. Drawing the rest from reference TRBV7-2 and TRBJ2-7, the complete variable domain is GAGVSQSPSNKVTEKGKDVELRCDPISGHTALYWYRQSLGQGLEFLIYFQGNSAPDKSGLPSDRFSAERTGGSVSTLTIQRTQQEDSAVYLCASSSQGFEQYFGPGTRLTVT.

This clonotype has a count of ten or more. V is TRBV6-2 or TRBV6-3 and J is TRBJ2-1; 10 positions agree with TRBD2. CDR3 size: 14 residues. V dropped 6 bases and J dropped 7; count of bases not matched to a gene: 6. The germline V gene encodes CDR1 MNHEY and CDR2 SVGEGT. The CDR3 sequence is CASRQRGGGNEQFF. The CDR3 nucleotides are TGTGCCAGCAGACAGCGGGGGGGCGGGAATGAGCAGTTCTTC.

The chain carries TRBV2 and TRBJ1-2, with TRBD1 as a possible D gene (5 bases). The germline V and J ends were trimmed by 6 bases and 6 bases, with 8 bases remaining between them. The CDR3 covers 11 residues. Looked up from germline, CDR1 is SNHLY and CDR2 is FYNNEI. The CDR3 spells CASSAGHGYTF. The CDR3 DNA sequence: TGTGCCAGCAGCGCGGGGCATGGCTACACCTTC. The full variable domain, in which reference TRBV2 and TRBJ1-2 provide the parts outside the CDR3, is EPEVTQTPSHQVTQMGQEVILRCVPISNHLYFYWYRQILGQKVEFLVSFYNNEISEKSEIFDDQFSVERPDGSNFTLKIRSTKLEDSAMYFCASSAGHGYTFGSGTRLTVV.

This clonotype came up many times. The CDR3 nucleotides are TGTGCCAGCAGTTATAGGGGACAGGGATTAGATACGCAGTATTTT. It translates to CASSYRGQGLDTQYF. The V and J genes are TRBV6-5 and TRBJ2-3, with 9 bases identical to TRBD1. The CDR3 loop spans 15 amino acids. V shed 3 bases, J shed 5 bases, and the junction held 6 bases outside the gene matches. Per germline, CDR1 MNHEY and CDR2 SVGAGI.